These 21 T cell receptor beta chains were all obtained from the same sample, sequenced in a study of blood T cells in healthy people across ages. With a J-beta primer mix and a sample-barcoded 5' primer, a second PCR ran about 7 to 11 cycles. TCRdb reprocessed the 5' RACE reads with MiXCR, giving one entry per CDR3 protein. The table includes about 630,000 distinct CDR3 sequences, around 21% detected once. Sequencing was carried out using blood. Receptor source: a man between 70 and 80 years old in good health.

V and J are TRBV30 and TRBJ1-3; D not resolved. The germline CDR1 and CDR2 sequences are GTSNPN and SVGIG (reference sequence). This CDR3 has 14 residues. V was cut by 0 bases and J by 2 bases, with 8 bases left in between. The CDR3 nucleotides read TGTGCCTGGAGTGTAGGTGGGGCTGGAAACACCATATATTTT. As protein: CAWSVGGAGNTIYF.

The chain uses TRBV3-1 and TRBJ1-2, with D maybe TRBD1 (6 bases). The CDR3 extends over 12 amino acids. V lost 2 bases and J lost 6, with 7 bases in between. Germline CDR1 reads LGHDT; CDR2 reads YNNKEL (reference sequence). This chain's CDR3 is CASSQPGDGYTF. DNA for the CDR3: TGTGCCAGCAGCCAACCAGGGGATGGCTACACCTTC.

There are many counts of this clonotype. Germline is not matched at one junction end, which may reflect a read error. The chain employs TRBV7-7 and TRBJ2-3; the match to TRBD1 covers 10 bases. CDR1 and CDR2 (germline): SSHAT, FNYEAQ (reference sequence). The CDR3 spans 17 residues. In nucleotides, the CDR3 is TGTGCTAGCAGCTTGGGCCCACCGGGACAGGGGACAGATACGCAGTATTTT. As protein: CASSLGPPGQGTDTQYF.

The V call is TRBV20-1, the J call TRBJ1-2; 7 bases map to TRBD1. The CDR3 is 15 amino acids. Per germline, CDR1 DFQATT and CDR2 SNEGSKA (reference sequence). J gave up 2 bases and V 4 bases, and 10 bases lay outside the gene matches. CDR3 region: CSANHGQARNYGYTF. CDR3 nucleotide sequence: TGCAGTGCTAATCATGGACAGGCCCGAAACTATGGCTACACCTTC.

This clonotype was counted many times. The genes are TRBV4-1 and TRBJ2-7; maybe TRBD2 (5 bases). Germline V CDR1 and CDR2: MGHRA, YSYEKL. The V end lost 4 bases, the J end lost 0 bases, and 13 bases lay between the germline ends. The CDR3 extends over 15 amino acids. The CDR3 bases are TGCGCCAGCAGCCTCACGGCGGGCTCCTCCTACGAGCAGTACTTC. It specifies CASSLTAGSSYEQYF.

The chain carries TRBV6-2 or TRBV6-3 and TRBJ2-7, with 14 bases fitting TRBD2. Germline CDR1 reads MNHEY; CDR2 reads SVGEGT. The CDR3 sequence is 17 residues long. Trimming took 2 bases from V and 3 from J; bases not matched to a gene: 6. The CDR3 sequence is CASSYGGTSGSLYEQYF. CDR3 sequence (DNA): TGTGCCAGCAGTTACGGGGGGACTAGCGGGAGTCTCTACGAGCAGTACTTC.

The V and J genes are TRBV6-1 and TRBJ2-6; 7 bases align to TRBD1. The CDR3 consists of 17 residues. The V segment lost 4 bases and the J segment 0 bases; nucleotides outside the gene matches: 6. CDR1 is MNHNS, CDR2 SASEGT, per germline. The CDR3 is CASSGRQGGSGANVLTF. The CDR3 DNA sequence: TGTGCCAGCAGTGGAAGACAGGGCGGCTCTGGGGCCAACGTCCTGACTTTC.

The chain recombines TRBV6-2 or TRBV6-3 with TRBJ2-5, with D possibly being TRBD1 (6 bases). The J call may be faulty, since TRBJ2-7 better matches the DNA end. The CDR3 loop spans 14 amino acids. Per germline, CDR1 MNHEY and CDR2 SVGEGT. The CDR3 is CASSYHGDINEQYF. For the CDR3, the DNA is TGTGCCAGCAGTTACCATGGGGACATCAACGAGCAGTACTTC.

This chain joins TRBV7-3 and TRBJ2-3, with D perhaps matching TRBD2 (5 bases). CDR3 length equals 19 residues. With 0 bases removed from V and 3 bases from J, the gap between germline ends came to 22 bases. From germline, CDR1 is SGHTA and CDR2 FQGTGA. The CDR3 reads CASSLTRSGLRGRTDTQYF. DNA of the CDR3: TGTGCCAGCAGCTTAACCCGATCAGGCCTGAGAGGGAGAACAGATACGCAGTATTTT. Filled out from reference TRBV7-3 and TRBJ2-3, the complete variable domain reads GAGVSQTPSNKVTEKGKYVELRCDPISGHTALYWYRQSLGQGPEFLIYFQGTGAADDSGLPNDRFFAVRPEGSVSTLKIQRTERGDSAVYLCASSLTRSGLRGRTDTQYFGPGTRLTVL.

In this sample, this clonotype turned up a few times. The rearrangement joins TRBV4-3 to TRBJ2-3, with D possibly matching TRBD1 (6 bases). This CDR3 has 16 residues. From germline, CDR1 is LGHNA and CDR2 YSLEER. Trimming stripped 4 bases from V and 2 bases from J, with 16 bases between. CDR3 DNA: TGCGCCAGCAGCCGCGGCCGGGACACAAACACAGATACGCAGTATTTT. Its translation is CASSRGRDTNTDTQYF.

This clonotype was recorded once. As DNA, the CDR3 is TGTGCCAGCAGCAATGGACAGGGGGTTGAAAAACTGTTTTTT. It codes for CASSNGQGVEKLFF. The V and J genes are TRBV7-6 and TRBJ1-4; 10 positions match TRBD1. This CDR3 is 14 amino acids long. In germline, CDR1 is SGHVS, CDR2 FNYEAQ. V was pared by 5 bases and J by 7 bases, with 4 bases of the junction left unmatched.

The CDR3 loop is CASSDSGYNEQFF. The CDR3 nucleotides are TGTGCCAGCAGTGATAGCGGATACAATGAGCAGTTCTTC. The genes are TRBV25-1 and TRBJ2-1, with a weak D call TRBD2 (6 bases). Trimming removed 3 bases at V and 4 bases at J, with 7 bases between. CDR3 length: 13 amino acids. The germline V gene has CDR1 MGHDK and CDR2 SYGVNS.

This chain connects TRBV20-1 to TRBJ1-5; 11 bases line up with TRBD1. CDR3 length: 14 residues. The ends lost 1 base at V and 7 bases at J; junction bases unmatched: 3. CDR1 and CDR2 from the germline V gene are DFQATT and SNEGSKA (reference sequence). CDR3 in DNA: TGCAGTGCTAGAGTGGGGACAGGGGGACAGCCCCAGCATTTT. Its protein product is CSARVGTGGQPQHF.

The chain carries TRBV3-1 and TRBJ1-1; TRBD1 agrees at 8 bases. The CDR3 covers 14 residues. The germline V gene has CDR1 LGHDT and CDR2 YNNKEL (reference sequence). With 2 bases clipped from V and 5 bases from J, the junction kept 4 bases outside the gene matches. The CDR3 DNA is TGTGCCAGCAGCCAACAGGGGGCGGGAACTGAAGCTTTCTTT. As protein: CASSQQGAGTEAFF.

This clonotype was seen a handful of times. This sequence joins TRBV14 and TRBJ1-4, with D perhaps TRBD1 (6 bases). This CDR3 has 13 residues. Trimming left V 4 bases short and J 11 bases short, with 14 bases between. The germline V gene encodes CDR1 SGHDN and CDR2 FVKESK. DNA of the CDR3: TGTGCCAGCAGCCCTACAGGGAAGGGGAAACTGTTTTTT. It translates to CASSPTGKGKLFF.

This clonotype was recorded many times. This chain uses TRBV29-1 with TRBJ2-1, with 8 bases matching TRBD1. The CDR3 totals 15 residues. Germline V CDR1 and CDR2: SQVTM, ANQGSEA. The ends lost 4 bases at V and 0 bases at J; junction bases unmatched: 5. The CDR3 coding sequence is TGCAGCGTTGTGGACAGGGAGAGCTCCTACAATGAGCAGTTCTTC. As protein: CSVVDRESSYNEQFF.

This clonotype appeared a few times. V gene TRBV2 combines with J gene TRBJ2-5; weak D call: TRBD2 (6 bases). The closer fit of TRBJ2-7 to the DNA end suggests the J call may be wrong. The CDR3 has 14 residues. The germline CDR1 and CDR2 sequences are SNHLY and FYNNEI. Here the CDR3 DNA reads TGTGCCAGCAGTGGTGCTAGCGCTCCCTACGAGCAGTACTTC. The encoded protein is CASSGASAPYEQYF.

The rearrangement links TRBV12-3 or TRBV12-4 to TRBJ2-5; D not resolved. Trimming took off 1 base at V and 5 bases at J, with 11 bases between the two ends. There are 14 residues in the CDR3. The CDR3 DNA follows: TGTGCCAGCAGTTTAGGGTTCGTTCCCGAGACCCAGTACTTC. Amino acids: CASSLGFVPETQYF.

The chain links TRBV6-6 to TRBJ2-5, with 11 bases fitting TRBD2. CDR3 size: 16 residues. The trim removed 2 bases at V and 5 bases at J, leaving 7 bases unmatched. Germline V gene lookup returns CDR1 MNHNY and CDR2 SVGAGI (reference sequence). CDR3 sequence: CASSYGTSGPRETQYF. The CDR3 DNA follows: TGTGCCAGCAGTTACGGGACTAGCGGTCCGCGGGAGACCCAGTACTTC.

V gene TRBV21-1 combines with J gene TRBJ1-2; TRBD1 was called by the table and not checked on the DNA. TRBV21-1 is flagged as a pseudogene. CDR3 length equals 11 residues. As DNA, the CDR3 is TGTGCCAGCAGCCCCCGGAGGGGCTACACCTTC. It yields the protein CASSPRRGYTF.

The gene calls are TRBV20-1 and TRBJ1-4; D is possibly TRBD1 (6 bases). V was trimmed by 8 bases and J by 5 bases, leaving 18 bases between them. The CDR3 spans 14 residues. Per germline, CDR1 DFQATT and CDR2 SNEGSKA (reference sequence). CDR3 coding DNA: TGCAGTACTAAATCAGGGGCGATAAATGAAAAACTGTTTTTT. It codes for CSTKSGAINEKLFF.